This T cell receptor (beta chain) was retrieved from a study of OX40 agonist ivuxolimab in advanced cancers. Background for the entire study: Ivuxolimab was an agonistic, fully human IgG2 monoclonal antibody directed against OX40 (CD134), a costimulatory receptor. Intravenous ivuxolimab was administered to patients every 2 weeks at six dose levels: 0.01, 0.1, 0.3, 1.5, 3 and 10 mg/kg. The monotherapy dose-escalation portion (N ≈ 52 patients) of the phase I ivuxolimab trial is reported in the paper. Of the approximately 54 patients in dose escalation, about 19 had hepatocellular carcinoma, about 15 had melanoma, 9 had renal cell carcinoma and 9 had head and neck cancer. The dose-escalation cohort was almost 85% male with a mean age of approximately 59 years, ranging from roughly 20 to 80. Patients were allowed to have had prior anti-PD-1, anti-PD-L1 or anti-CTLA-4 therapy, and 40% of the dose-escalation patients had been treated with checkpoint inhibitors. Three dose-escalation patients achieved partial responses, one with hepatocellular carcinoma and two with cutaneous melanoma. Peripheral TCRbeta sequencing aimed to test whether ivuxolimab altered TCR sequence diversity and caused clonal T-cell expansion. Here is what the overall study found, with its caveats: After ivuxolimab, CD8+ T cells had more expanded clones than CD4+ T cells on average. In the 0.1-3.0 mg/kg groups, partial responders were among the patients with the lowest normalized peripheral clonal expansion, particularly in CD8+ T cells. The antigen specificity of the peripheral T cells that underwent clonal expansion was not determined. Low levels of normalized T-cell clonal expansion were also seen in some patients who did not respond. At doses from 0.1 to 3.0 mg/kg, clonal expansion was seen in both CD4+ and CD8+ blood T cells between baseline and week 6.

Genomic DNA was isolated from the sorted cells so that the TCRbeta CDR3 region could be sequenced. The immunoSEQ Assay was used to sequence the TCRbeta CDR3 regions. TCRdb retrieved this table from immuneACCESS and kept in-frame rearrangements only. Not all clones are present; in checked studies, unresolved V genes account for under half, and no reason is known for the remainder. The sample includes about 69,000 clones, with approximately 80% observed a single time. The biggest ten clones account for around 2% of the sample. Concerning this clone itself: Its antigen is not yet known. Per-base quality was not reported, and no clone a single base away is much larger than it.

The trial excluded patients who had a history of autoimmune disease or were on systemic immunosuppression. Peripheral blood for TCR sequencing was collected from all dose cohorts at baseline, on cycle 4 day 1, and on cycle 7 day 1. The samples were drawn from a first-in-human, open-label, multicenter phase I dose-escalation trial of ivuxolimab. Adults with locally advanced or metastatic head and neck squamous cell, hepatocellular, melanoma or renal cell carcinoma were enrolled in the trial. CD4+ and CD8+ T cells were sorted separately from peripheral blood before TCR sequencing. CDR1 and CDR2, per the germline V gene (reference sequence), are SEHNR and FQNEAQ. The CDR3 spans 14 residues, from the cysteine through the phenylalanine. The DNA shown is the 42-base CDR3, in frame from base 1. Clipping removes 5 bases from V and 5 bases from J, with 3 as the unmatched junction base count.

The sequence was collected from an adult with an advanced solid tumor such as melanoma, head and neck, liver or kidney cancer. The sequenced sample was CD4+ or CD8+ T cells sorted from blood, obtained in a trial of the OX40 agonist ivuxolimab. The chain was built from TRBV7-9 and TRBJ2-5, and TRBD2 matches 12 of the central bases. CDR3 region: CASSPGLAGETQYF. The nucleotide sequence reads TGTGCCAGCAGCCCCGGACTAGCGGGGGAGACCCAGTACTTC.